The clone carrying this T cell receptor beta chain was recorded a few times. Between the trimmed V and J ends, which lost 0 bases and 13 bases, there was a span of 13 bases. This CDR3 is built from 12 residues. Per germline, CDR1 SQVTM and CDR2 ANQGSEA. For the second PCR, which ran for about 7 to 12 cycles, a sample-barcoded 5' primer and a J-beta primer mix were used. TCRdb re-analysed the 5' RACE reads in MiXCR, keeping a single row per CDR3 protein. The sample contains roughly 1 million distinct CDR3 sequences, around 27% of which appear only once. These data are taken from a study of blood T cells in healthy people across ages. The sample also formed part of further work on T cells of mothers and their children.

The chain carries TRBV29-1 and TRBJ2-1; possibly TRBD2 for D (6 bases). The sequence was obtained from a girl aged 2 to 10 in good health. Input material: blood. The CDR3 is CSVEEMEGLQFF. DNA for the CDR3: TGCAGCGTTGAAGAGATGGAGGGGTTACAGTTCTTC.